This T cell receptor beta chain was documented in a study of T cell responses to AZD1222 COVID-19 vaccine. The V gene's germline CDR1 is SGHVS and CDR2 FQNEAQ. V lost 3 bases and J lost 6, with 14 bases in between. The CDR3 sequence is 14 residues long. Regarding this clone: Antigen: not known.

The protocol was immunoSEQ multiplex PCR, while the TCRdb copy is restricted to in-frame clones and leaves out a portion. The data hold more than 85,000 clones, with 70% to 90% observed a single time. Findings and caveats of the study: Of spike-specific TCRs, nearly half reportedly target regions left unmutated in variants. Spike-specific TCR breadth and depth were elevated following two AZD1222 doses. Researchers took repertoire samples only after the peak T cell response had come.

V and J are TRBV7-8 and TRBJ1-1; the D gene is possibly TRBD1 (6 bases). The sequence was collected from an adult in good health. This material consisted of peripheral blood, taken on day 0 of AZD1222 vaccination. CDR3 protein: CASSFLQGYAEAFF. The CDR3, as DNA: TGTGCCAGCAGCTTTCTACAGGGATACGCTGAAGCTTTCTTT.